This passage covers 15 T cell receptor beta chains from one sample sequenced in a study of long-term antiretroviral therapy in people with HIV. They ran version v3.0 of the immunoSEQ assay at survey level. Sequencing used immunoSEQ multiplex PCR; TCRdb keeps in-frame clones, though not all of them. The repertoire holds 25,000 to 35,000 clones, roughly 90% seen once, with roughly 4% in the top ten. This sample comprised unsorted PBMCs, obtained 1.8 years after starting antiretroviral therapy. These TCRs come from a woman aged 18-29 years with HIV.

The chain is built from TRBV11-2 and TRBJ2-3, with D possibly being TRBD1 (6 bases). CDR1 SGHAT and CDR2 FQNNGV come from the germline V gene. The V gene lost 5 bases and the J gene lost 1 base, with 16 bases spanning the gap. CDR3 length equals 16 residues. The CDR3 protein is CASSVQGLGGTDTQYF. The CDR3 DNA follows: TGTGCCAGCAGCGTTCAGGGGCTAGGGGGCACAGATACGCAGTATTTT.

The count of this clone is one. This chain links TRBV11-2 with TRBJ1-5; TRBD1 is a possible D gene (5 bases). Trimming pared 5 bases from V and 0 bases from J, leaving 11 bases between. Germline assignment: CDR1 SGHAT and CDR2 FQNNGV. This CDR3 comprises 15 residues. The CDR3 loop is CASSPDRDSNQPQHF. CDR3 DNA sequence: TGTGCCAGCAGCCCCGACAGAGATAGCAATCAGCCCCAGCATTTT.

This chain uses TRBV18 with TRBJ1-5; 9 positions agree with TRBD1. The CDR3 is made up of 15 amino acids. V gave up 0 bases and J gave up 6 bases; unmatched junction bases: 3. Germline V gene data show CDR1 as KGHSH and CDR2 as LQKENI. CDR3 protein: CASSPPSTGGQPQHF. CDR3 DNA sequence: TGTGCCAGCTCACCACCTTCGACAGGGGGTCAGCCCCAGCATTTT.

With regard to this clone: The junction differs from germline at one of its ends, possibly a read error. The chain links TRBV5-4 to TRBJ2-2, with no clear D. The CDR3 loop spans 13 amino acids. Germline V gene lookup returns CDR1 SGHNT and CDR2 YYREEE (reference sequence). CDR3: CASSLGSTGELFF. CDR3 sequence (DNA): TGCGCCAGCAGCTTGGGGTCCACCGGGGAGCTGTTTTTT.

This chain connects TRBV4-1 to TRBJ2-3, with 10 positions matching TRBD2. V trimming: 3 bases; J trimming: 2 bases; junction bases outside the gene matches: 11. CDR1 is MGHRA and CDR2 is YSYEKL in the germline V gene. CDR3 length equals 18 residues. Here the CDR3 reads CASSQLPRTSGDTDTQYF. The CDR3 nucleotides are TGCGCCAGCAGCCAGCTTCCACGGACTAGCGGAGACACAGATACGCAGTATTTT.

The chain joins TRBV15 to TRBJ2-3, with D hard to call. V was clipped by 1 base and J by 6 bases, with 11 bases between them. CDR1 and CDR2 from the germline V gene are LNHNV and YYDKDF (reference sequence). This CDR3 is built from 14 residues. CDR3 in amino acids: CATSRGLELDTQYF. In DNA, the CDR3 is TGTGCCACCAGCAGAGGGCTAGAGTTGGATACGCAGTATTTT.

Comment on this clone: The junction shows a germline mismatch at one end, possibly a read error. The gene calls are TRBV5-8 and TRBJ2-2, with 13 bases that match TRBD2. The germline gives CDR1 SGHTS, CDR2 YDEGEE. The CDR3 consists of 11 residues. CDR3 sequence: CASSPGTSGVF. CDR3 nucleotides: TGTGCCAGCAGCCCTGGGACTAGCGGGGTTTTT. The whole variable domain, remainder taken from reference TRBV5-8 and TRBJ2-2, is EAGVTQSPTHLIKTRGQQATLRCSPISGHTSVYWYQQALGLGLQFLLWYDEGEERNRGNFPPRFSGRQFPNYSSELNVNALELEDSALYLCASSPGTSGVFGEGSRLTVL.

The J gene is TRBJ1-1, the V gene TRBV5-4; D perhaps matches TRBD1 (6 bases). CDR3 length: 15 amino acids. V lost 3 bases to trimming and J lost 2 bases, with 14 bases between them. Per the germline V gene, CDR1 is SGHNT and CDR2 is YYREEE (reference sequence). The CDR3 nucleotides read TGTGCCAGCAGCTCGCGGGGGCAGGAAAACACTGAAGCTTTCTTT. It encodes CASSSRGQENTEAFF.

Concerning this clone: At the DNA level, this CDR3 is encoded by other sequences in the same sample as well. The V call is TRBV5-1, the J call TRBJ2-3; D remains unclear. V lost 0 bases and J 0 bases, leaving 8 bases between the germline ends. The CDR3 spans 15 residues. Germline loops: CDR1 SGHRS, CDR2 YFSETQ. CDR3 region: CASSLERSSTDTQYF. CDR3 DNA: TGCGCCAGCAGCTTGGAACGTTCTAGCACAGATACGCAGTATTTT.

The V gene is TRBV28, the J gene TRBJ2-7, with D perhaps matching TRBD2 (6 bases). The germline V gene encodes CDR1 MDHEN and CDR2 SYDVKM. CDR3 length: 14 amino acids. V shed 6 bases and J shed 4 bases, with 16 bases lying between them. For the CDR3, the DNA is TGTGCCAGCAGCCCCTTATCCCGGGAGTACGAGCAGTACTTC. As protein: CASSPLSREYEQYF. The entire variable domain, with the rest obtained from reference TRBV28 and TRBJ2-7, is as follows: DVKVTQSSRYLVKRTGEKVFLECVQDMDHENMFWYRQDPGLGLRLIYFSYDVKMKEKGDIPEGYSVSREKKERFSLILESASTNQTSMYLCASSPLSREYEQYFGPGTRLTVT.

This clone appeared once. The chain links TRBV27 to TRBJ1-3, with unresolved D. V lost 6 bases and J lost 0, with 6 bases in between. The germline CDR1 and CDR2 sequences are MNHEY and SMNVEV (reference sequence). This CDR3 contains 13 residues. CDR3 bases: TGTGCCAGCAGCCGGTCCTCTGGAAACACCATATATTTT. Its translation: CASSRSSGNTIYF.

The V gene is TRBV10-3, the J gene TRBJ2-7; 7 bases line up with TRBD2. The junction had 7 bases not matched to a gene; V was cut back by 11 bases and J by 0 bases. Germline V CDR1 and CDR2: ENHRY, SYGVKD. The CDR3 is made up of 13 amino acids. The CDR3 DNA is TGTGCCTTCCGGGAGGACTTCTCCTACGAGCAGTACTTC. It specifies CAFREDFSYEQYF.

The V gene is TRBV27, the J gene TRBJ2-3, with D perhaps assigned TRBD1 or TRBD2 (5 bases each). The V gene's germline CDR1 is MNHEY and CDR2 SMNVEV (reference sequence). CDR3 length: 18 residues. The V gene lost 5 bases and the J gene lost 4 bases, with 25 bases spanning the gap. CDR3 sequence reads: CASSTRGSPSTRPDTQYF. CDR3 DNA: TGTGCCAGCAGTACTAGGGGCAGTCCTTCTACGCGTCCAGATACGCAGTATTTT.

The chain joins TRBV29-1 to TRBJ1-2, with D perhaps matching TRBD1 (6 bases). CDR3 length equals 13 residues. The germline CDR1 and CDR2 sequences are SQVTM and ANQGSEA. Between the trimmed V and J ends, which lost 7 bases and 2 bases, there was a span of 14 bases. CDR3 in DNA: TGCAGCGCCGAGGGGGGGGGAAACTATGGCTACACCTTC. Its protein is CSAEGGGNYGYTF.

The chain is built from TRBV5-4 and TRBJ2-2, with TRBD2 matching 9 bases. The CDR3 contains 16 residues. V shed 3 bases, J shed 1 base, and the junction held 4 bases outside the gene matches. The V gene's germline CDR1 is SGHNT and CDR2 YYREEE (reference sequence). In nucleotides, the CDR3 is TGTGCCAGCAGCTCCAATAGCGGGAGGAACACCGGGGAGCTGTTTTTT. Translation: CASSSNSGRNTGELFF.